This T cell receptor beta chain stems from a study of blood T cell repertoires in COVID-19 (dated by TCRdb to the early 2020s). Background for the entire study: Samples from collaborators originated in the United States, Italy and Spain and spanned both the acute and convalescent phases of COVID-19. The prospective study material was composed of cDNA or gDNA derived from T cells, B-cell-depleted T cells, or PBMCs. Subjects who had been exposed to COVID-19, were actively infected with it, or had recovered from it provided the deeply sampled blood TCRbeta repertoires that made up the dataset. The repertoires were released in a freely available public database intended as a resource for research on the immune response to SARS-CoV-2. The samples were drawn from the first 160 participants of the ongoing ImmuneRACE study and from some 1,300 subjects provided by 6 global collaborators. The sample metadata nearly always contained a de-identified subject ID, COVID-19 status, age in years and sex. Where HLA class I and class II types were available, the types were taken from metadata supplied by the sample provider, not from assay-based typing.

In Seattle, one collaborating source enrolled patients while the infection was active and tracked those patients longitudinally over the course of disease. The collaborating institutions used their own protocols to collect whole blood in K2EDTA tubes. For TCRbeta analysis, collaborators shipped samples as frozen whole blood, isolated PBMCs, or DNA extracted from either of those sample types. The CDR3 covers 13 residues, taking in both the cysteine and the phenylalanine. The read is trimmed to its CDR3 DNA, 39 bases read in frame from base 1. V loses 6 bases of germline sequence and J loses 2 bases, and the interval between the two ends is 9 bases. According to the germline V gene (reference sequence), CDR1 reads MNHEY and CDR2 reads SMNVEV. As to this clone: What antigen it recognizes has not been identified. Within one base of it there is no much larger clone, and no base qualities were kept.

What the work shows at the level of the full study, not this receptor alone: The amount of clinical and demographic metadata varied by source and participant and was provided uncurated.

TCRbeta CDR3 regions were amplified from genomic DNA using the immunoSEQ Assay, a bias-controlled multiplex PCR. As for the original processing: Nucleated cell counts per sample were estimated from amplification of reference gene primers within the assay. To quantify the absolute abundance of each unique TCRbeta CDR3 rearrangement, sequence reads were collapsed and filtered. For each sample, productive Simpson clonality was calculated by taking the square root of Simpson's diversity index across productive rearrangements. The clones in this table, taken by TCRdb from immuneACCESS, are in-frame only. Not every clone is retained; where verified, under half of the shortfall comes from an unresolved V gene, and the cause of the rest is unknown. Clone size and the V and J calls come from that table; the DNA yielded D and trimming. For this sample there are about 140,000 clones; around 84% appear just once. The ten biggest clones cover 8.5% to 9% of the sample.

The source material was peripheral blood. The sequence came from a man younger than 40 with COVID-19, enrolled during active disease. The chain is encoded by TRBV27 joined to TRBJ2-3; a confident D gene designation cannot be given. The CDR3 protein: CASRGDNTDTQYF. The DNA sequence is TGTGCCAGCAGGGGCGACAACACAGATACGCAGTATTTT.